This entry lists 18 T cell receptor beta chains sequenced from one sample in a study of T cell responses to AZD1222 COVID-19 vaccine. Some clones are missing from TCRdb's copy, which holds only in-frame ones; the method was immunoSEQ multiplex PCR. The repertoire includes 150,000 to 200,000 clones, approximately 93% of them detected once, and more than 0.9% sits in the top ten. Sequenced material: peripheral blood, taken 28 days after the second AZD1222 dose. These receptors were collected from an adult who received the AZD1222 COVID-19 vaccine.

The rearrangement uses TRBV19 and TRBJ2-7, with 11 bases matching TRBD1. J was trimmed by 3 bases and V by 5 bases; bases with no gene match: 6. The CDR3 runs to 15 residues. In germline, CDR1 is LNHDA, CDR2 SQIVND (reference sequence). The CDR3 sequence is CASSPGQGADYEQYF. CDR3 sequence (DNA): TGTGCCAGTAGTCCTGGACAGGGGGCTGACTACGAGCAGTACTTC.

The rearrangement joins TRBV28 to TRBJ2-1; D is unclear. Per germline, CDR1 MDHEN and CDR2 SYDVKM. V shed 6 bases and J shed 6 bases, with 12 bases lying between them. The CDR3 runs to 13 residues. CDR3 nucleotides: TGTGCCAGCAGCTCCGAAAGAGCCAATGAGCAGTTCTTC. It specifies CASSSERANEQFF.

In its sample, this clone was seen once. This sequence joins TRBV6-5 and TRBJ1-3; the D gene is possibly TRBD1 (6 bases). Deletions cut 0 bases from V and 7 bases from J, with 10 bases between. Germline loops: CDR1 MNHEY, CDR2 SVGAGI. The CDR3 consists of 14 residues. The CDR3 region is CASSYSAGVNTIYF. CDR3 in DNA: TGTGCCAGCAGTTACTCGGCAGGGGTGAACACCATATATTTT.

The V call is TRBV5-1, the J call TRBJ2-1; TRBD1 matches at 9 bases. Germline V CDR1 and CDR2: SGHRS, YFSETQ. This CDR3 has 15 residues. Unmatched junction bases numbered 3, after V lost 4 bases and J lost 1 base. In DNA form, the CDR3 reads TGCGCCAGCAGCGTCGGGACAGGGTCCTACAATGAGCAGTTCTTC. Translation: CASSVGTGSYNEQFF. The full variable domain, in which reference TRBV5-1 and TRBJ2-1 provide the parts outside the CDR3, is KAGVTQTPRYLIKTRGQQVTLSCSPISGHRSVSWYQQTPGQGLQFLFEYFSETQRNKGNFPGRFSGRQFSNSRSEMNVSTLELGDSALYLCASSVGTGSYNEQFFGPGTRLTVL.

This clone is a singleton in its sample. The chain recombines TRBV12-3 or TRBV12-4 with TRBJ2-7, with D possibly being TRBD1 (6 bases). The CDR3 sequence is 12 residues long. V lost 5 bases, J lost 9 bases, and 14 bases lay in between. CDR3 region: CASSAAGQRQYF. The CDR3 DNA reads TGTGCCAGCAGTGCTGCCGGACAGCGGCAGTACTTC.

This chain links TRBV6-5 with TRBJ1-2; TRBD1 is a possible D gene (6 bases). This CDR3 spans 14 amino acids. The V gene lost 6 bases and the J gene lost 0 bases, with 11 bases spanning the gap. Per the germline V gene, CDR1 is MNHEY and CDR2 is SVGAGI. As DNA, the CDR3 is TGTGCCAGCAGCAGGACAGACGCTAACTATGGCTACACCTTC. The encoded protein is CASSRTDANYGYTF.

Only one count was recorded for this clone. The rearrangement uses TRBV19 and TRBJ1-1, with TRBD1 as a possible D gene (6 bases). Between the trimmed V and J ends, which lost 5 bases and 5 bases, there was a span of 9 bases. The CDR3 length is 12 residues. Germline CDR1 is LNHDA and CDR2 is SQIVND (reference sequence). DNA for the CDR3: TGTGCCAGTAGTGTACAGGGTACTGAAGCTTTCTTT. Its translation: CASSVQGTEAFF.

The rearrangement joins TRBV5-4 to TRBJ2-7; D is unresolved. CDR3 size: 14 residues. CDR1 and CDR2 from the germline V gene are SGHNT and YYREEE (reference sequence). V gave up 2 bases and J gave up 5 bases, with 14 bases separating them. The CDR3 sequence: CASSFVSGGDEQYF. The CDR3 nucleotides read TGTGCCAGCAGCTTTGTTTCCGGTGGGGACGAGCAGTACTTC.

This sequence joins TRBV7-9 and TRBJ1-5; D is unclear. The CDR3 spans 15 residues. Germline CDR1 and CDR2: SEHNR and FQNEAQ (reference sequence). Trimming took off 6 bases at V and 7 bases at J, with 19 bases between the two ends. The CDR3, as DNA: TGTGCCAGCAGTGAGGGAGGGAGTTCAAAGCAGCCCCAGCATTTT. It translates to CASSEGGSSKQPQHF.

This chain joins TRBV4-2 and TRBJ1-1; D gene unclear. This CDR3 is 14 amino acids long. The V gene lost 4 bases and the J gene lost 6 bases, with 15 bases spanning the gap. The germline V gene encodes CDR1 LGHNA and CDR2 YNFKEQ. The DNA of the CDR3 is TGTGCCAGCAGCCCGGACGGCCGAGGGTCTGAAGCTTTCTTT. The encoded protein is CASSPDGRGSEAFF.

This chain uses TRBV19 with TRBJ1-2; tentatively, D is TRBD1 (6 bases). Germline lookup yields CDR1 LNHDA and CDR2 SQIVND (reference sequence). CDR3 length: 14 residues. V lost 4 bases and J lost 3, with 12 bases in between. CDR3 in DNA: TGTGCCAGTAGTACTCAGGGGTTCGACTATGGCTACACCTTC. It is translated as CASSTQGFDYGYTF.

The chain couples TRBV2 to TRBJ2-5; D possibly corresponds to TRBD2 (6 bases). V was shortened by 6 bases and J by 6 bases, with 14 bases between the two germline ends. The CDR3 extends over 13 amino acids. In germline, CDR1 is SNHLY, CDR2 FYNNEI. Here the CDR3 reads CASRTGTSKTQYF. The CDR3 DNA reads TGTGCCAGCAGGACCGGGACTTCAAAGACCCAGTACTTC.

This clone was detected a few times. The chain links TRBV4-1 to TRBJ1-1; possibly TRBD1 for D (5 bases). The CDR3 totals 14 residues. The germline gives CDR1 MGHRA, CDR2 YSYEKL. V lost 0 bases and J 3 bases, leaving 8 bases between the germline ends. CDR3 in DNA: TGCGCCAGCAGCCAAGAGTCAGGGTACACTGAAGCTTTCTTT. Its protein product is CASSQESGYTEAFF.

J is TRBJ1-3 and V is TRBV5-4, with TRBD1 as a possible D gene (5 bases). CDR1 and CDR2 (germline): SGHNT, YYREEE (reference sequence). The CDR3 has 15 residues. The V gene lost 2 bases and the J gene lost 2 bases, with 11 bases spanning the gap. The CDR3 loop reads CASSLGVRAGNTIYF. CDR3 DNA sequence: TGTGCCAGCAGCTTAGGAGTCAGGGCTGGAAACACCATATATTTT.

The gene calls are TRBV2 and TRBJ2-6; TRBD1 matches 12 bases. Germline CDR1 and CDR2: SNHLY and FYNNEI. There are 15 residues in the CDR3. The J segment lost 2 bases and the V segment lost 11 bases, leaving 4 bases of the junction unmatched. The CDR3 DNA follows: TGTGCCGGGGGACAGGGGGCGCCTGGGGCCAACGTCCTGACTTTC. Translated: CAGGQGAPGANVLTF.

The chain uses TRBV28 and TRBJ1-6; a weak D match, TRBD1 (6 bases). V shed 5 bases and J shed 9 bases, with 23 bases lying between them. This CDR3 contains 17 residues. Germline CDR1 is MDHEN and CDR2 is SYDVKM. This CDR3 is CASSLIKGQGTGSPLHF. The CDR3 DNA follows: TGTGCCAGCAGTCTCATAAAGGGCCAGGGGACCGGTTCACCCCTCCACTTT.

This clone was recorded once. The chain couples TRBV5-6 to TRBJ2-7, with 7 positions matching TRBD1. Trimming took 4 bases from V and 9 from J; bases not matched to a gene: 7. This CDR3 has 12 amino acids. Germline CDR1 SGHDT, CDR2 YYEEEE. The DNA for the CDR3 is TGTGCCAGCAGCCGCGGACAGGACGGGCAGTACTTC. As protein: CASSRGQDGQYF.

This chain links TRBV9 with TRBJ2-7; D is perhaps TRBD2 (5 bases). With 0 bases removed from V and 0 bases from J, the gap between germline ends came to 10 bases. CDR3 size: 15 residues. In germline, CDR1 is SGDLS, CDR2 YYNGEE. The CDR3 loop is CASSVDGLPSYEQYF. The CDR3 nucleotides are TGTGCCAGCAGCGTAGATGGACTCCCCTCCTACGAGCAGTACTTC.